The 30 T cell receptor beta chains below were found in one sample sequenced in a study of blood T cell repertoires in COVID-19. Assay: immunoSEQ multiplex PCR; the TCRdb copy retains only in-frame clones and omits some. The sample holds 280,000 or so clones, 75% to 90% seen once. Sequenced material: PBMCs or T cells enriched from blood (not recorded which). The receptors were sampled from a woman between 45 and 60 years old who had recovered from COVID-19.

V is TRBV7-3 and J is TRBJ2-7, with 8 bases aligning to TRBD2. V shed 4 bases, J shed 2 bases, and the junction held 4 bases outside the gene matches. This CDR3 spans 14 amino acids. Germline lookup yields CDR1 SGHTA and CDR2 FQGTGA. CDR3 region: CASSSSGSAYEQYF. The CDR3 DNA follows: TGTGCCAGCAGCTCCAGCGGGAGTGCCTACGAGCAGTACTTC.

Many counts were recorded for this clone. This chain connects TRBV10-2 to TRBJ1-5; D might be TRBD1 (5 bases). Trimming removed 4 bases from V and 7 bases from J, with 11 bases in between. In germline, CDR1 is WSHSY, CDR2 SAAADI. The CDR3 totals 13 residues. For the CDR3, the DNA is TGCGCCAGCAGTGTTATCCCAGGGCAGCCCCAGCATTTT. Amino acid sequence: CASSVIPGQPQHF.

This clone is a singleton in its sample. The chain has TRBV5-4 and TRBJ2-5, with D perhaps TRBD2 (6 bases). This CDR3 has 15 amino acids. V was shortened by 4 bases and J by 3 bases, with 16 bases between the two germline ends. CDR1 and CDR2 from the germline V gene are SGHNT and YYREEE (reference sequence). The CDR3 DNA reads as TGTGCCAGCAGCCTTACGGCCCGCGGGGAAGAGACCCAGTACTTC. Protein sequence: CASSLTARGEETQYF.

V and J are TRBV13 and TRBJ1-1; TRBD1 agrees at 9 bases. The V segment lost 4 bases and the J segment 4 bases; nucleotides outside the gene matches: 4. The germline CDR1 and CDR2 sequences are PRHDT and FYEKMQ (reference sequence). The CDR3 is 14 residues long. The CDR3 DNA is TGTGCCAGCAGCTGGGACAGGGTAGGCACTGAAGCTTTCTTT. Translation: CASSWDRVGTEAFF.

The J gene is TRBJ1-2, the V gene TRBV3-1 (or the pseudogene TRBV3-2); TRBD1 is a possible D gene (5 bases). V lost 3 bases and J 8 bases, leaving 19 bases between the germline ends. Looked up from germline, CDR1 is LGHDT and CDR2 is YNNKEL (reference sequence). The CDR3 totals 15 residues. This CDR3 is CASSQTYRDGGGYTF. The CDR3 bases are TGTGCCAGCAGCCAGACGTACCGGGACGGGGGAGGCTACACCTTC.

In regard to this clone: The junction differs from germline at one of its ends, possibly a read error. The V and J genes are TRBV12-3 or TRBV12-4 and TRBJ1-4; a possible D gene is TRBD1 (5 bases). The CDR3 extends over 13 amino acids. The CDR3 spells CASTARADEKLFF. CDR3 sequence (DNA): TGTGCAAGCACGGCCAGGGCGGATGAAAAACTGTTTTTT.

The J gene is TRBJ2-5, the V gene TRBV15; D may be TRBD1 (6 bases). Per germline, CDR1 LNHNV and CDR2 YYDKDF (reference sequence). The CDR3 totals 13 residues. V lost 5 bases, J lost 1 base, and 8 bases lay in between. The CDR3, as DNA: TGTGCCACCAGCCGGACAGTCCAAGAGACCCAGTACTTC. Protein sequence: CATSRTVQETQYF.

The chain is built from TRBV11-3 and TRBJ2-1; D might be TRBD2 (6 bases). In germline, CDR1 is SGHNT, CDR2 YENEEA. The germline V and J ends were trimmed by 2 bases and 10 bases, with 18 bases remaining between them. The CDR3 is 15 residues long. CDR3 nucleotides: TGTGCCAGCAGCTTAACATCCGCCCGGGGGAGCGAGCAGTTCTTC. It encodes CASSLTSARGSEQFF.

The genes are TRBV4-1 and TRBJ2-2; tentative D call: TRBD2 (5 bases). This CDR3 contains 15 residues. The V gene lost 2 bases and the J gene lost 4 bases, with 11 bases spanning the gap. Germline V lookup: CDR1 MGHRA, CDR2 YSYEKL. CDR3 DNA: TGCGCCAGCAGCCAAATGGCACGGGGCACCGGGGAGCTGTTTTTT. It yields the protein CASSQMARGTGELFF.

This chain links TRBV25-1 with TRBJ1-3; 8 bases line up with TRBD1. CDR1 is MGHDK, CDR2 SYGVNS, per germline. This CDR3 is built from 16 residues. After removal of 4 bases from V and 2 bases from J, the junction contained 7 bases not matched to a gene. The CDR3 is CASSGTGTGAGNTIYF. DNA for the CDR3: TGTGCCAGCAGTGGAACCGGGACAGGCGCTGGAAACACCATATATTTT.

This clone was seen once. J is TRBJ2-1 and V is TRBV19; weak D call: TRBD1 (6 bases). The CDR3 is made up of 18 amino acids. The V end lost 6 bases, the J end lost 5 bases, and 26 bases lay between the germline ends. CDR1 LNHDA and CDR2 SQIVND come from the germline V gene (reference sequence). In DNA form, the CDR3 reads TGTGCCAGTAGCCTCCCCTCAGGGGAACCTCCGTTGGACAATGAGCAGTTCTTC. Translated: CASSLPSGEPPLDNEQFF.

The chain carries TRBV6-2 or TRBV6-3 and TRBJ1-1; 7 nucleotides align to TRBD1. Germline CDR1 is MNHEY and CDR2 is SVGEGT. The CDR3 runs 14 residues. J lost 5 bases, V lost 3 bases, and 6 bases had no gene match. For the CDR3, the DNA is TGTGCCAGCAGTTATCGACAGGGTCGGACTGAAGCTTTCTTT. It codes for CASSYRQGRTEAFF.

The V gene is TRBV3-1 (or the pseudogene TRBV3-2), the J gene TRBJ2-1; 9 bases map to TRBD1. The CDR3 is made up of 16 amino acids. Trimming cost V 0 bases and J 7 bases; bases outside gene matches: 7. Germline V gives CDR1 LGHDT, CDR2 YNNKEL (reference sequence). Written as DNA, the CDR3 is TGTGCCAGCAGCCAAGAGGCAGGGACAGGGCGGAATGAGCAGTTCTTC. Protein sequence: CASSQEAGTGRNEQFF.

The CDR3 DNA sequence: TGTGCCAGCAGCTTAGAGACAGGCAATCAGCCCCAGCATTTT. Its translation is CASSLETGNQPQHF. This chain links TRBV7-9 with TRBJ1-5; a possible D gene is TRBD1 (5 bases). Germline lookup yields CDR1 SEHNR and CDR2 FQNEAQ (reference sequence). V shed 1 base and J shed 2 bases, with 6 bases lying between them. The CDR3 is 14 residues long.

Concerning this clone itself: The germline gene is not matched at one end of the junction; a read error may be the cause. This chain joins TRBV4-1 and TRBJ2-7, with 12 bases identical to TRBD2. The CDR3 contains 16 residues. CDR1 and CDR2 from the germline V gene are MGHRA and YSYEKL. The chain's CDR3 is CASSHTLAGGDYEQYF. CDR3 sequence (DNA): TGCGCCAGCAGCCATACACTAGCGGGAGGTGATTACGAACAGTACTTC.

CDR3 region: CATTWEGVIQETQYF. The CDR3 DNA reads as TGTGCCACCACCTGGGAGGGCGTTATCCAAGAGACCCAGTACTTC. The chain has TRBV7-8 and TRBJ2-5, with TRBD2 identical over 7 bases. The CDR3 contains 15 residues. Germline lookup yields CDR1 SGHVS and CDR2 FQNEAQ. V lost 10 bases to trimming and J lost 1 base; unmatched junction nucleotides: 12.

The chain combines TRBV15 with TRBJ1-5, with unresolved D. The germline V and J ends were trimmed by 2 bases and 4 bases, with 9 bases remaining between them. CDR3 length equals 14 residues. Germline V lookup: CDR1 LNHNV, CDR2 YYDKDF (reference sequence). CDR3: CATSRSIVNQPQHF. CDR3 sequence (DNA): TGTGCCACCAGCAGATCGATAGTAAATCAGCCCCAGCATTTT.

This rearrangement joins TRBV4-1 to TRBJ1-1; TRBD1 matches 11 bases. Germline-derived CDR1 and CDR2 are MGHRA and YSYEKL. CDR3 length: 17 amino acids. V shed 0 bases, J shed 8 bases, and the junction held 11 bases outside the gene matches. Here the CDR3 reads CASSQDWDRGFVREAFF. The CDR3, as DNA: TGCGCCAGCAGCCAAGATTGGGACAGGGGGTTTGTGAGGGAAGCTTTCTTT.

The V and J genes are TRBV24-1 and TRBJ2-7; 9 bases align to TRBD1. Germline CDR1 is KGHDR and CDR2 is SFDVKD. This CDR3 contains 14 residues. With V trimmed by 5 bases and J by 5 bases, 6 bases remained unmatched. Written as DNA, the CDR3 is TGTGCCACCAGTGCCGGACAGGGGTGGAACGAGCAGTACTTC. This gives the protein CATSAGQGWNEQYF.

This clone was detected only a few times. The CDR3 coding sequence is TGTGCCAGCTCACCGGGGGACAGGGGGACTGAAGCTTTCTTT. Its translation is CASSPGDRGTEAFF. The chain is built from TRBV18 and TRBJ1-1; 11 bases map to TRBD1. The CDR3 has 14 residues. CDR1 and CDR2 from the germline V gene are KGHSH and LQKENI. V dropped 3 bases and J dropped 5; count of bases not matched to a gene: 2.

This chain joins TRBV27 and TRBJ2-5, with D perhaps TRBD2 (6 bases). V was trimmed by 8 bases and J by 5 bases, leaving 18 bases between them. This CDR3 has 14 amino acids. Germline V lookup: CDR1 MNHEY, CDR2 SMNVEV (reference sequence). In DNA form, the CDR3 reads TGTGCCAGCCGTTCGGATGGAGGGAGCGAGACCCAGTACTTC. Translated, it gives CASRSDGGSETQYF.

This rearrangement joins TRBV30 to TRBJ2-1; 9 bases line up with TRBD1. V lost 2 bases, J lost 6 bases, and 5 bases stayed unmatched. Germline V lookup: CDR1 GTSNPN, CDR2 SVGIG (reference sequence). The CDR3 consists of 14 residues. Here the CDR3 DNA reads TGTGCCTGGAGTTGGGACAGGGTAGGCAATGAGCAGTTCTTC. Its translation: CAWSWDRVGNEQFF.

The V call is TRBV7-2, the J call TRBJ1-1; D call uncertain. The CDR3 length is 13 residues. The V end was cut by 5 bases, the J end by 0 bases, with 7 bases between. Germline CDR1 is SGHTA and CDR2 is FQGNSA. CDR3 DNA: TGTGCCAGCAGCCTACTTATGAACACTGAAGCTTTCTTT. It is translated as CASSLLMNTEAFF. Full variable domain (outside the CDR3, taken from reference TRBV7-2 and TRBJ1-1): GAGVSQSPSNKVTEKGKDVELRCDPISGHTALYWYRQSLGQGLEFLIYFQGNSAPDKSGLPSDRFSAERTGGSVSTLTIQRTQQEDSAVYLCASSLLMNTEAFFGQGTRLTVV.

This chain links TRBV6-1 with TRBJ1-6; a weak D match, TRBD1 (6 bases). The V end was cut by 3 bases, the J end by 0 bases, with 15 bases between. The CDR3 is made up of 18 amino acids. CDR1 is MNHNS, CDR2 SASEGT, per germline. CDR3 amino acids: CASSDGQSYSSYNSPLHF. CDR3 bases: TGTGCCAGCAGTGACGGACAGTCTTATAGCTCCTATAATTCACCCCTCCACTTT.

CDR3 sequence (DNA): TGTGCCAGCAGCTTAGAACCTAGGGGCCGGGCTAGCGGCTCCTACAATGAGCAGTTCTTC. Translating it yields CASSLEPRGRASGSYNEQFF. V usage is TRBV7-3 and J usage is TRBJ2-1; TRBD2 aligns across 7 bases. Trimming at V came to 2 bases and at J to 0 bases, leaving 16 bases not matched to a gene. CDR1 SGHTA and CDR2 FQGTGA come from the germline V gene. This CDR3 region has 20 residues.

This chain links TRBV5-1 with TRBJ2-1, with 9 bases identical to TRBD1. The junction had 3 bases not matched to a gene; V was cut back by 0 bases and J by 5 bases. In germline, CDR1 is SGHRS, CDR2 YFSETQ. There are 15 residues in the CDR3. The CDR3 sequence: CASSLGGTGNNEQFF. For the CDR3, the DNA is TGCGCCAGCAGCTTGGGGGGGACAGGGAACAATGAGCAGTTCTTC.

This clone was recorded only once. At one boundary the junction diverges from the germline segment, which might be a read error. As DNA, the CDR3 is TGCGCCAGCAGCTCAATTTTCAGGGATTCTGGGAACACCATATATTTT. Translating it yields CASSSIFRDSGNTIYF. The chain couples TRBV4-1 to TRBJ1-3, with D possibly TRBD1 on 5 matching bases. The CDR3 runs 16 residues. Germline-derived CDR1 and CDR2 are MGHRA and YSYEKL.

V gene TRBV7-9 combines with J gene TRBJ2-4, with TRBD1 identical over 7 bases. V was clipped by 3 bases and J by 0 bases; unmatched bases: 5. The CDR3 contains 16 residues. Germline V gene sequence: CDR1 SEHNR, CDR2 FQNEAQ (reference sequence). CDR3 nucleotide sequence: TGTGCCAGCAGCTTTACAGGGGTTCTAGCCAAAAACATTCAGTACTTC. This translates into CASSFTGVLAKNIQYF.

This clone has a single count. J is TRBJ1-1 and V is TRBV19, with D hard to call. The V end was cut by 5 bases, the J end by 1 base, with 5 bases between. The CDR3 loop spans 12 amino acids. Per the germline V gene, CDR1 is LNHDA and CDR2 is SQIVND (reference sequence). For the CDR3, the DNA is TGTGCCAGTAGTTCTAGGAACACTGAAGCTTTCTTT. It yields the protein CASSSRNTEAFF.

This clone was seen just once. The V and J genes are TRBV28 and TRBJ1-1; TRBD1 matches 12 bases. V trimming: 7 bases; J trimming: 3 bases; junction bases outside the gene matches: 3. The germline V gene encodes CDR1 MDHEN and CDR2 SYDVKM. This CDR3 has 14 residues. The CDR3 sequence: CASTRDRGHTEAFF. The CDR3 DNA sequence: TGTGCCAGCACCCGGGACAGGGGGCACACTGAAGCTTTCTTT. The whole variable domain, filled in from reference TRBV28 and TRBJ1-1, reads DVKVTQSSRYLVKRTGEKVFLECVQDMDHENMFWYRQDPGLGLRLIYFSYDVKMKEKGDIPEGYSVSREKKERFSLILESASTNQTSMYLCASTRDRGHTEAFFGQGTRLTVV.